This T cell receptor beta chain came from a study of read filtering for tumor transcriptome and immune sequencing. Study overall: By R-ISS, stages I, II and III held about 8, 15 and 7 patients. Transcriptome libraries were built from DNase-treated RNA.

Germline V gene sequence: CDR1 SGHTA, CDR2 FQGTGA. The CDR3 loop spans 15 amino acids. Losses at the gene ends were 2 bases for V and 8 bases for J; bases not matched to a gene: 9. This clonotype was counted many times. The antigen remains unidentified. Study-level findings and limits: The sorted CD138-negative fraction was a mixed bone marrow immune population, not purified T cells.

From about 400 ng of RNA, a library with molecular barcoded alpha/delta and beta/gamma adaptors was made. MiXCR, run by TCRdb on the reads, gives a single entry per CDR3 protein. The repertoire includes about 58,000 distinct CDR3 sequences, roughly 12% of them detected once, and approximately 16% sits in the top ten. The clonotype comes from a donor at least 40 years old with multiple myeloma. Sequencing was performed on a population of CD138-negative cells sorted from bone marrow. The chain uses TRBV7-3 and TRBJ2-1; 7 bases agree with TRBD2. The CDR3 is CASSLRFTGGDEQFF. The CDR3 coding sequence is TGTGCCAGCAGCTTACGATTTACGGGAGGTGATGAGCAGTTCTTC. The whole variable domain, filled in from reference TRBV7-3 and TRBJ2-1, reads GAGVSQTPSNKVTEKGKYVELRCDPISGHTALYWYRQSLGQGPEFLIYFQGTGAADDSGLPNDRFFAVRPEGSVSTLKIQRTERGDSAVYLCASSLRFTGGDEQFFGPGTRLTVL.